What follows are 24 T cell receptor beta chains derived from one specimen sequenced in a study of breast tumors, draining lymph nodes, adjacent tissues. TCRdb re-called the multiplex PCR reads with MiXCR, one entry per CDR3 protein. The sample has under 150,000 distinct CDR3 sequences, just under 20% seen once. The lymph nodes were axillary draining lymph nodes from breast cancer patients. Sequenced sample: axillary lymph node tissue. These receptors all come from a female donor with breast cancer. Some clones in this sample may be carry-over from other donors' samples.

In this sample, this clonotype turned up many times. The gene calls are TRBV5-8 and TRBJ2-7; D not certain. Trimming took 5 bases from V and 7 from J, leaving 13 bases between them. Per germline, CDR1 SGHTS and CDR2 YDEGEE. The CDR3 spans 12 residues. CDR3: CASRELSAEQYF. The CDR3, as DNA: TGTGCCAGCAGAGAACTTTCCGCGGAGCAGTACTTC.

This clonotype was counted ten times or more. This rearrangement joins TRBV20-1 to TRBJ1-5; possibly TRBD1 for D (5 bases). In germline, CDR1 is DFQATT, CDR2 SNEGSKA (reference sequence). V lost 3 bases and J 2 bases, leaving 11 bases between the germline ends. This CDR3 spans 14 amino acids. The CDR3 sequence is CSASEMGRNQPQHF. CDR3 sequence (DNA): TGCAGTGCTAGTGAAATGGGGCGCAATCAGCCCCAGCATTTT.

This clonotype was counted only a few times. The gene calls are TRBV6-5 and TRBJ2-6, with a tentative D call TRBD1 (7 bases). The germline gives CDR1 MNHEY, CDR2 SVGAGI. The V and J ends lost 5 bases and 1 base respectively, with 12 bases between them. The CDR3 has 16 amino acids. The CDR3 nucleotides read TGTGCCAGCAGTGGGACAGCGGGTTCTGGGGCCAACGTCCTGACTTTC. Translation: CASSGTAGSGANVLTF.

This clonotype was seen repeatedly, ten times or more. The chain joins TRBV7-8 to TRBJ2-5; 11 bases fit TRBD2. CDR3 length: 15 residues. The V segment lost 1 base and the J segment 4 bases; nucleotides outside the gene matches: 2. CDR1 is SGHVS and CDR2 is FQNEAQ in the germline V gene. For the CDR3, the DNA is TGTGCCAGCAGCTTAGTTAGCGGGGGGGCAGAGACCCAGTACTTC. This gives the protein CASSLVSGGAETQYF.

In this sample, this clonotype turned up many times. This sequence joins TRBV5-1 and TRBJ2-1; D might be TRBD2 (5 bases). Trimming removed 4 bases at V and 8 bases at J, with 13 bases between. Germline values: CDR1 SGHRS, CDR2 YFSETQ. The CDR3 runs 13 residues. CDR3 loop: CASSVARVDEQFF. DNA of the CDR3: TGCGCCAGCAGCGTCGCGAGGGTTGATGAGCAGTTCTTC.

Comments on this clonotype: The junction and the germline gene differ at one end; a read error may be behind it. The CDR3 bases are TGTGCCAGCAGCGAAAGGACAGTAAGAAACACCATGTATTTT. This translates into CASSERTVRNTMYF. The rearrangement uses TRBV28 and TRBJ1-3; perhaps TRBD1 as D (6 bases). This CDR3 has 14 residues. CDR1 and CDR2 from the germline V gene are MDHEN and SYDVKM.

This clonotype was recorded at least ten times. The chain recombines TRBV6-4 with TRBJ2-7; TRBD1 is a possible D gene (6 bases). The CDR3 totals 16 residues. Germline values: CDR1 MRHNA, CDR2 SNTAGT. Trimming removed 6 bases at V and 0 bases at J, with 18 bases between. CDR3 nucleotides: TGTGCCAGCAGGGGCCGGCTGACGGACAGCTCCTACGAGCAGTACTTC. Translated: CASRGRLTDSSYEQYF.

This clonotype was observed many times. The V call is TRBV2, the J call TRBJ2-7; D is ambiguous. Germline values: CDR1 SNHLY, CDR2 FYNNEI. The CDR3 is made up of 15 amino acids. Trimming removed 7 bases at V and 0 bases at J, with 16 bases between. CDR3 nucleotides: TGTGCCAGCAAGGGCCGACCCTACTACTCCTACGAGCAGTACTTC. Translating it yields CASKGRPYYSYEQYF.

A remark on this clonotype: Given a much more abundant clone one base away, this may be a read error. V gene TRBV15 combines with J gene TRBJ2-5; the D gene is possibly TRBD2 (6 bases). Germline values: CDR1 LNHNV, CDR2 YYDKDF (reference sequence). V lost 5 bases and J lost 5, with 12 bases in between. The CDR3 has 13 amino acids. CDR3 residues: CATSPGEAETQYF. CDR3 nucleotide sequence: TGTGCCACCAGCCCGGGAGAGGCGGAGACCCAGTACTTC.

The chain recombines TRBV15 with TRBJ1-1, with TRBD1 matching over 10 bases. The CDR3 is 14 residues long. Per germline, CDR1 LNHNV and CDR2 YYDKDF (reference sequence). After removal of 6 bases from V and 4 bases from J, the junction contained 5 bases not matched to a gene. Here the CDR3 DNA reads TGTGCCACCAGACGACAGGGGGCGACCACTGAAGCTTTCTTT. Its translation is CATRRQGATTEAFF.

This clonotype was recorded many times. The chain couples TRBV20-1 to TRBJ2-1, with D possibly being TRBD2 (5 bases). The CDR3 is made up of 11 amino acids. In germline, CDR1 is DFQATT, CDR2 SNEGSKA (reference sequence). Between the trimmed V and J ends, which lost 6 bases and 10 bases, there was a span of 13 bases. The DNA of the CDR3 is TGCAGTGCAGGAACTAGAAGGGAGCAGTTCTTC. Protein: CSAGTRREQFF.

About this clonotype: A single base separates this from a much larger clone, so it may be a read error. V and J are TRBV12-3 or TRBV12-4 and TRBJ1-3; no clear D gene. The CDR3 sequence is 17 residues long. V lost 0 bases, J lost 0 bases, and 12 bases lay in between. CDR3 in amino acids: CASSLARPANSGNTIYF. In DNA, the CDR3 is TGTGCCAGCAGTTTAGCGAGACCAGCGAACTCTGGAAACACCATATATTTT.

This clonotype was seen many times. V and J are TRBV27 and TRBJ2-7; the match to TRBD2 covers 9 bases. The CDR3 contains 16 residues. Germline V lookup: CDR1 MNHEY, CDR2 SMNVEV (reference sequence). J was trimmed by 0 bases and V by 5 bases; bases with no gene match: 8. CDR3 DNA: TGTGCCAGCAGTCCCGAATGGACTAGCGTCTCCTACGAGCAGTACTTC. It yields the protein CASSPEWTSVSYEQYF.

This clonotype was counted at least ten times. The rearrangement uses TRBV4-1 and TRBJ2-3; weak D call: TRBD2 (5 bases). The CDR3 totals 13 residues. CDR1 MGHRA and CDR2 YSYEKL come from the germline V gene. With 4 bases removed from V and 6 bases from J, the gap between germline ends came to 11 bases. This CDR3 is CASSPTRADTQYF. CDR3 DNA sequence: TGCGCCAGCAGCCCAACGAGGGCCGATACGCAGTATTTT.

For this clonotype: This may arise from a read error, as a much more abundant clone is one base away. The CDR3 is CSARDTYGVAGAANEKPFF. The CDR3, as DNA: TGCAGTGCTAGAGATACCTATGGTGTGGCGGGTGCCGCTAATGAAAAACCGTTTTTT. The chain employs TRBV20-1 and TRBJ1-4; no reliable D call. The germline CDR1 and CDR2 sequences are DFQATT and SNEGSKA (reference sequence). The CDR3 sequence is 19 residues long.

A word on this clonotype: One base away lies a much larger clone, so this may be a sequencing read error. The rearrangement links TRBV7-3 to TRBJ2-3; 10 bases match TRBD2. The CDR3 is made up of 14 amino acids. CDR1 is SGHTA, CDR2 FQGTGA, per germline. The CDR3 region is CAGSLMGLADTQYF. In DNA form, the CDR3 reads TGTGCCGGCAGCTTAATGGGACTAGCGGATACGCAGTATTTT.

This clonotype has at least ten counts. J is TRBJ2-7 and V is TRBV7-8; D gene unclear. From germline, CDR1 is SGHVS and CDR2 FQNEAQ. V lost 4 bases and J lost 9, with 10 bases in between. The CDR3 extends over 11 amino acids. CDR3 sequence: CASSSTLLQYF. The DNA of the CDR3 is TGTGCCAGCAGCTCCACCCTATTGCAGTACTTC.

This clonotype was observed at least ten times. J is TRBJ2-3 and V is TRBV28; D is uncertain. The germline gives CDR1 MDHEN, CDR2 SYDVKM. The ends were cut back, 5 bases at V and 2 bases at J, with 17 bases in the middle. The CDR3 length is 16 residues. This chain's CDR3 is CASSIRPVTLTDTQYF. The DNA for the CDR3 is TGTGCCAGCAGTATACGCCCGGTTACCCTCACAGATACGCAGTATTTT.

Comment on this clonotype: Being one base from a much bigger clone, this may be a read error. This chain links TRBV4-2 with TRBJ2-5; the match to TRBD2 covers 7 bases. J gave up 2 bases and V 2 bases, and 8 bases lay outside the gene matches. The CDR3 has 16 amino acids. Germline values: CDR1 LGHNA, CDR2 YNFKEQ. The CDR3 region is CASSQNAAGDQETQYF. The CDR3 nucleotides read TGTGCCAGCAGCCAAAATGCGGCGGGAGATCAAGAGACCCAGTACTTC.

For this clonotype: A much larger clone lies one base from this, so it may be a read error. For the CDR3, the DNA is TGTGCCAGCAGTGCGGCTAGCGAGTACAATGGGCAGTTCTTC. Translated: CASSAASEYNGQFF. This rearrangement joins TRBV6-6 to TRBJ2-1, with D possibly TRBD2 on 6 matching bases. This CDR3 has 14 amino acids. CDR1 and CDR2 from the germline V gene are MNHNY and SVGAGI (reference sequence).

The table lists this clonotype with many counts. The rearrangement joins TRBV20-1 to TRBJ1-3; 7 bases fit TRBD1. CDR3 length equals 11 residues. From germline, CDR1 is DFQATT and CDR2 SNEGSKA (reference sequence). The DNA for the CDR3 is TGCTACAACAGGGGTGGAAACACCATATATTTT. Translating gives CYNRGGNTIYF.

A single count supports this clonotype. The V call is TRBV24-1, the J call TRBJ1-5, with unresolved D. The DNA end favors TRBJ2-3, so the J call may be wrong. The CDR3 runs to 14 residues. The germline V gene encodes CDR1 KGHDR and CDR2 SFDVKD. The CDR3 sequence: CATSDLDSNQPQYF. The DNA for the CDR3 is TGTGCCACCAGTGATTTGGATAGCAATCAGCCCCAGTATTTT.

The rearrangement joins TRBV5-6 to TRBJ2-5; D is ambiguous. The germline gives CDR1 SGHDT, CDR2 YYEEEE. CDR3 length: 16 amino acids. V was cut by 1 base and J by 5 bases, with 18 bases left in between. The CDR3 coding sequence is TGTGCCAGCAGCTTGTTGTGGCGATACACCCCGGAGACCCAGTACTTC. It is translated as CASSLLWRYTPETQYF.

To note about this clonotype: A read error may explain this, as a much larger clone is one base away. V is TRBV20-1 and J is TRBJ1-5, with D maybe TRBD2 (6 bases). Judging by the DNA end, TRBJ2-3 fits better; the J call may be wrong. From germline, CDR1 is DFQATT and CDR2 SNEGSKA (reference sequence). The CDR3 runs to 16 residues. CDR3 residues: CSAILGGTITNQPQYF. In DNA form, the CDR3 reads TGCAGTGCCATCCTCGGGGGAACCATCACCAATCAGCCCCAGTATTTT.